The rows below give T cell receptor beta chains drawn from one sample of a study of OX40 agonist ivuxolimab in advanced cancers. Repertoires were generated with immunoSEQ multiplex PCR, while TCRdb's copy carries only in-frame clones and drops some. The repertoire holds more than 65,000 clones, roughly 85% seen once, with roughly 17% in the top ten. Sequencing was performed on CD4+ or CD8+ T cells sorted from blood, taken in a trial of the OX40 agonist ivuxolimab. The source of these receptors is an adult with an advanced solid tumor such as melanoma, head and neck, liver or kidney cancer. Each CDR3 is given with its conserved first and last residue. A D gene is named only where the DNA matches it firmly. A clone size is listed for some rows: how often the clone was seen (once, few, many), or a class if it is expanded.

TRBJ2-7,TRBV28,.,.,CATAGVGYEQYF
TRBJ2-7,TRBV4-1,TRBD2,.,CASSPGLAGGYEQYF
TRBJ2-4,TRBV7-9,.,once,CASSLTVAKNIQYF
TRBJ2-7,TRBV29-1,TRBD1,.,CSVEGTGYEQYF
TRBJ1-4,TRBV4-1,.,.,CASSRVGWAGLNEKLFF
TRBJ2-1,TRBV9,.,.,CASSADGSSYNEQFF
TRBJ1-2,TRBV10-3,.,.,CAISESVGEDYGYTF
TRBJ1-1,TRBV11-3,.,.,CASSLDGRGGSTEAFF
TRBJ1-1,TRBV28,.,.,CVSSFPLRGNTEAFF
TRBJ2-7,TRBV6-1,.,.,CASSADRDYEQYF
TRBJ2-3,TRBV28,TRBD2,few,CASSLPRSGREKGTDTQYF
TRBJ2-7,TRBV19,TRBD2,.,CASKGREGPREQYF
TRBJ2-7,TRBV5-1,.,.,CASRQREEQYF
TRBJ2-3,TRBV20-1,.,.,CSARGDTQYF
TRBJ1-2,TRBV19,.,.,CASSIDRQTYGYTF
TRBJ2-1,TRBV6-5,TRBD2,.,CASRPAGGSPNEQFF
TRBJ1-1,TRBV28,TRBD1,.,CASSTQGALNTEAFF
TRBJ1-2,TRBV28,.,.,CASSREFNREMRTGYTF
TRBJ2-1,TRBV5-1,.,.,CASSLDSSYNEQFF
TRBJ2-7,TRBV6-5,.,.,CASSYGGGPGGYEQYF
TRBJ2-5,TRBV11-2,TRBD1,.,CASSFTGAGETQYF
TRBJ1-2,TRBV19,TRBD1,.,CASSMGTGAMTYGYTF
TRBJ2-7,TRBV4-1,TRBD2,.,CASSQGPLQREGYYEQYF
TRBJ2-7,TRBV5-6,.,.,CASSLRAGGRVYEQYF
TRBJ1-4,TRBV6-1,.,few,CASSESGGQAEKLFF
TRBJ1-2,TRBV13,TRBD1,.,CASSWTGVHGYTF
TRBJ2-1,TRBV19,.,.,CASSIGDYNEQFF
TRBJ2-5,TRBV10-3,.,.,CAISSGVNQETQYF
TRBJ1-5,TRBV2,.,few,CASTGFLVSNQPQHF
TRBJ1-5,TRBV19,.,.,CASRRREQLPNQPQHF
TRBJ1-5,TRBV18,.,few,CASSSQSNQPQHF
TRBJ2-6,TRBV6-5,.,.,CASSPLPPGANVLTF
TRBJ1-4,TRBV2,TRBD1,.,CASNGGRGHEKLFF
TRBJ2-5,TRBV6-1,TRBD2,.,CASSRGGHIQETQYF
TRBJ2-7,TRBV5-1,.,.,CASSLDPSSYEQYF
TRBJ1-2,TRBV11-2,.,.,CASSLARSYGYTF
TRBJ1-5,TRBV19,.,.,CASSIEARGSQPQHF
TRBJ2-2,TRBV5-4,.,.,CASSFGVRLGNTGELFF
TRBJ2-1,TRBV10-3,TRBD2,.,CAISVASGRRASGYNEQFF
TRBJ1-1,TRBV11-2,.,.,CASSSTLADRGTEAFF
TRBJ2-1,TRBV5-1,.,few,CASSSGPGVLYNEQFF
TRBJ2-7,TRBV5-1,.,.,CASRRDRPYEQYF
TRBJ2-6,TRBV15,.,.,CATSYLVGSSGANVLTF